Following are 22 T cell receptor beta chains from one sample sequenced in a study of blood T cells in healthy people across ages. Through a sample-barcoded 5' primer and a J-beta primer mix, a second PCR was run for roughly 7 to 12 cycles. TCRdb independently ran MiXCR on the 5' RACE reads; one entry per CDR3 protein. In the table there are about 2 million distinct CDR3 sequences, around half of which are singletons. Sample: blood. These receptors all stem from a woman in her forties in good health.

The chain combines TRBV5-1 with TRBJ2-1, with 11 nucleotides matching TRBD2. Trimming took 4 bases from V and 6 from J; bases not matched to a gene: 9. In germline, CDR1 is SGHRS, CDR2 YFSETQ. The CDR3 spans 16 residues. In nucleotides, the CDR3 is TGCGCCAGCAGCGCCAAACTAGCGGGGGCCGCCAATGAGCAGTTCTTC. Residues: CASSAKLAGAANEQFF.

CDR3 amino acids: CASSLTQGNQPQYF. The CDR3 nucleotides read TGTGCCAGCAGCTTAACACAGGGGAATCAGCCCCAGTACTTC. This rearrangement joins TRBV7-2 to TRBJ2-5; 7 bases map to TRBD1. The CDR3 runs 14 residues. Germline trimming cut 2 bases from V and 9 bases from J; bases unmatched to any gene: 9. Germline lookup yields CDR1 SGHTA and CDR2 FQGNSA.

This chain links TRBV7-2 with TRBJ2-7; tentatively, D is TRBD2 (5 bases). CDR1 is SGHTA and CDR2 is FQGNSA in the germline V gene. This CDR3 comprises 14 residues. Between the trimmed V and J ends, which lost 1 base and 4 bases, there was a span of 11 bases. CDR3 residues: CASSLVLDLYEQYF. The CDR3 nucleotides are TGTGCCAGCAGCTTAGTACTAGACTTGTACGAGCAGTACTTC. Looking up the rest from reference TRBV7-2 and TRBJ2-7 gives the full variable domain: GAGVSQSPSNKVTEKGKDVELRCDPISGHTALYWYRQSLGQGLEFLIYFQGNSAPDKSGLPSDRFSAERTGGSVSTLTIQRTQQEDSAVYLCASSLVLDLYEQYFGPGTRLTVT.

V and J are TRBV6-5 and TRBJ2-7, with 10 nucleotides matching TRBD2. The J call may be incorrect, as the DNA end agrees better with TRBJ2-5. The length of the CDR3 is 21 residues. Germline V gene data show CDR1 as MNHEY and CDR2 as SVGAGI. DNA of the CDR3: TGTGCCAGCAGTTACTCGGCGCTAGCGGGGGCCCAGGGCATATCATTTGAGACCCAGTACTTC. This codes for CASSYSALAGAQGISFETQYF.

This sequence joins TRBV4-3 and TRBJ2-3; D ambiguous. This CDR3 is built from 14 residues. Germline lookup yields CDR1 LGHNA and CDR2 YSLEER. V lost 3 bases and J 3 bases, leaving 10 bases between the germline ends. The CDR3 loop reads CASSQTPITDTQYF. CDR3 coding DNA: TGCGCCAGCAGCCAGACCCCTATTACAGATACGCAGTATTTT.

This clonotype was counted only a few times. J is TRBJ1-5 and V is TRBV4-3; unclear D gene. Trimming cost V 0 bases and J 0 bases, with 6 bases left between them. The CDR3 runs to 15 residues. Germline V CDR1 and CDR2: LGHNA, YSLEER. The CDR3 region has the DNA TGCGCCAGCAGCCAAGAGATTCGTAGCAATCAGCCCCAGCATTTT. Translating gives CASSQEIRSNQPQHF.

This clonotype has only a few counts. The genes are TRBV5-5 and TRBJ2-7; D tentatively reads TRBD1 or TRBD2 (6 bases each). CDR3 length: 15 residues. Germline V lookup: CDR1 SGHKS, CDR2 YYEKEE (reference sequence). V lost 5 bases and J lost 1, with 16 bases in between. Written as DNA, the CDR3 is TGTGCCAGCAGTTCACAGGGACTCGTTTCCTACGAGCAGTACTTC. This codes for CASSSQGLVSYEQYF. Looking up the rest from reference TRBV5-5 and TRBJ2-7 gives the full variable domain: DAGVTQSPTHLIKTRGQQVTLRCSPISGHKSVSWYQQVLGQGPQFIFQYYEKEERGRGNFPDRFSARQFPNYSSELNVNALLLGDSALYLCASSSQGLVSYEQYFGPGTRLTVT.

This CDR3 is CASSYAPVLAGGPNEQFF. The CDR3 bases are TGTGCCAGCAGTTACGCGCCGGTCCTAGCGGGGGGGCCCAATGAGCAGTTCTTC. The V call is TRBV6-5, the J call TRBJ2-1, with TRBD2 matching 12 bases. This CDR3 has 18 residues. Germline V gives CDR1 MNHEY, CDR2 SVGAGI. With 2 bases clipped from V and 6 bases from J, the junction kept 11 bases outside the gene matches.

The chain is built from TRBV18 and TRBJ1-4; 7 bases map to TRBD1. Trimming took 3 bases from V and 0 from J; bases not matched to a gene: 4. CDR1 and CDR2 from the germline V gene are KGHSH and LQKENI. CDR3 size: 16 residues. The CDR3 nucleotides read TGTGCCAGCTCACCGGGACAGCCTACAACTAATGAAAAACTGTTTTTT. Translated: CASSPGQPTTNEKLFF.

V usage is TRBV11-2 and J usage is TRBJ2-7, with 7 nucleotides matching TRBD2. V gave up 5 bases and J gave up 0 bases; unmatched junction bases: 7. The CDR3 totals 15 residues. Germline CDR1 reads SGHAT; CDR2 reads FQNNGV. CDR3 nucleotides: TGTGCCAGCAGCATGTTGCGGGGGAGCTCCTACGAGCAGTACTTC. It encodes CASSMLRGSSYEQYF.

Many counts were recorded for this clonotype. The rearrangement joins TRBV29-1 to TRBJ2-3; 14 bases fit TRBD2. The CDR3 consists of 16 residues. J lost 5 bases, V lost 6 bases, and 10 bases had no gene match. Germline V gene sequence: CDR1 SQVTM, CDR2 ANQGSEA. This CDR3 is CSVKGLAGEVRDTQYF. The CDR3 DNA follows: TGCAGCGTGAAGGGACTAGCGGGGGAGGTGAGAGATACGCAGTATTTT.

The chain joins TRBV7-9 to TRBJ2-6, with D tentatively TRBD1 (6 bases). The germline CDR1 and CDR2 sequences are SEHNR and FQNEAQ (reference sequence). This CDR3 spans 20 amino acids. V was clipped by 5 bases and J by 0 bases, with 23 bases between them. The DNA of the CDR3 is TGTGCCAGCAGCCAGTCAATCCTAGGGACATCGAGCTCTGGGGCCAACGTCCTGACTTTC. Its protein product is CASSQSILGTSSSGANVLTF.

V gene TRBV2 combines with J gene TRBJ2-1, with D uncertain. The CDR3 runs to 18 residues. Germline lookup yields CDR1 SNHLY and CDR2 FYNNEI. The V gene lost 4 bases and the J gene lost 0 bases, with 19 bases spanning the gap. This CDR3 is CASSGRPELLSSYNEQFF. DNA for the CDR3: TGTGCCAGCAGTGGCAGGCCGGAACTTCTCAGCTCCTACAATGAGCAGTTCTTC.

J is TRBJ2-4 and V is TRBV6-1; TRBD2 might be the D (5 bases). Trimming took 7 bases from V and 0 from J, leaving 10 bases between them. The CDR3 extends over 14 amino acids. Germline-derived CDR1 and CDR2 are MNHNS and SASEGT. The CDR3 coding sequence is TGTGCCAGCACAGAAGCGGTAGCCAAAAACATTCAGTACTTC. Translation: CASTEAVAKNIQYF.

Points on this clonotype: The conserved final phenylalanine or tryptophan is absent from the CDR3, which likely points to a read error. The chain combines TRBV15 with TRBJ2-7, with TRBD1 identical over 7 bases. V was clipped by 3 bases and J by 4 bases; unmatched bases: 6. Germline CDR1 is LNHNV and CDR2 is YYDKDF (reference sequence). The CDR3 is 14 amino acids. CDR3 loop: CATSRNRDSYEQYL. The DNA for the CDR3 is TGTGCCACCAGCAGGAACCGGGACAGTTACGAGCAGTACTTA.

The chain carries TRBV27 and TRBJ1-2; 9 bases line up with TRBD1. J gave up 5 bases and V 4 bases, and 11 bases lay outside the gene matches. The CDR3 has 16 amino acids. CDR1 and CDR2 (germline): MNHEY, SMNVEV (reference sequence). The CDR3 is CASSSAIGQGYYGYTF. CDR3 nucleotides: TGTGCCAGCAGTTCCGCCATCGGACAGGGGTATTATGGCTACACCTTC.

The chain joins TRBV9 to TRBJ1-1; D not resolved. Germline values: CDR1 SGDLS, CDR2 YYNGEE. CDR3 size: 12 residues. V was clipped by 2 bases and J by 2 bases, with 4 bases between them. The CDR3 reads CASSVINTEAFF. The CDR3 nucleotides are TGTGCCAGCAGCGTCATAAACACTGAAGCTTTCTTT.

The chain employs TRBV6-2 or TRBV6-3 and TRBJ1-1; tentative D call: TRBD1 (5 bases). Germline CDR1 reads MNHEY; CDR2 reads SVGEGT. This CDR3 spans 16 amino acids. V was cut by 7 bases and J by 1 base, with 19 bases left in between. The CDR3 DNA is TGTGCCAGCATCTCTACGGTAGGGGCTCAGAACACTGAAGCTTTCTTT. Translated, it gives CASISTVGAQNTEAFF.

This clonotype was found a few times. The junction departs from germline at one end; a sequencing error may be responsible. The chain combines TRBV11-2 with TRBJ1-2; D gene unclear. The CDR3 is 13 residues long. CDR1 is SGHAT and CDR2 is FQNNGV in the germline V gene. In DNA, the CDR3 is TGTGCCAGCAGCGTAGATCCGGGCTATGGCTACACCTTC. Amino acids: CASSVDPGYGYTF.

This chain connects TRBV9 to TRBJ1-2; possibly TRBD1 for D (5 bases). Germline-derived CDR1 and CDR2 are SGDLS and YYNGEE. V lost 4 bases and J lost 0, with 13 bases in between. The CDR3 consists of 15 residues. The CDR3 protein is CASSRGFGANYGYTF. CDR3 bases: TGTGCCAGCAGCCGGGGCTTTGGGGCTAACTATGGCTACACCTTC.

V is TRBV24-1 and J is TRBJ1-6; 9 bases are shared with TRBD1. The CDR3 consists of 16 residues. Trimming removed 4 bases from V and 8 bases from J; junction bases left unmatched: 8. Germline lookup yields CDR1 KGHDR and CDR2 SFDVKD. The CDR3 DNA is TGTGCCACCAGTGAAGGTGGGACAGGGTCGGATTCACCCCTCCACTTT. Encoded protein: CATSEGGTGSDSPLHF.

This chain links TRBV20-1 with TRBJ1-1, with unresolved D. V was trimmed by 7 bases and J by 4 bases, leaving 16 bases between them. The CDR3 runs to 13 residues. From germline, CDR1 is DFQATT and CDR2 SNEGSKA (reference sequence). The CDR3 bases are TGCAGTGGCCGCCCTGGGATACGCACTGAAGCTTTCTTT. This translates into CSGRPGIRTEAFF.